A single sample gave rise to the 30 T cell receptor beta chains below, sequenced in a study of post-analysis software for immune sequencing data. Study-level results: Four or five TRBV segments occurring more often in patients than controls included TRBV5-6, TRBV5-1 and TRBV20-1.

The antigens these receptors bind are not known. The TCR beta cDNA libraries contained unique molecular identifiers. One entry per CDR3 protein results from TCRdb running MiXCR on the PCR reads. The sample has roughly 580,000 distinct CDR3 sequences, roughly 40% seen once; the top ten hold under 2%. Sequencing was done on a sample of blood. These receptors all stem from a girl aged 10 to 17 with multiple sclerosis.

The table lists this clonotype with a few counts. The V gene is TRBV20-1, the J gene TRBJ2-3; no firm D call. The CDR3 runs to 13 residues. The ends were cut back, 2 bases at V and 12 bases at J, with 18 bases in the middle. Germline V gene lookup returns CDR1 DFQATT and CDR2 SNEGSKA (reference sequence). CDR3 DNA: TGCAGTGCTAGACCGGCGACTGGGGAACTACAGTATTTT. Translation: CSARPATGELQYF.

This clonotype showed up many times. This chain links TRBV12-3 or TRBV12-4 with TRBJ2-7; 12 bases map to TRBD2. The CDR3 length is 16 residues. V dropped 6 bases and J dropped 2; count of bases not matched to a gene: 8. CDR3 protein: CASSAQLAGGPYEQYF. CDR3 DNA: TGTGCCAGCAGCGCCCAACTAGCGGGAGGTCCCTACGAGCAGTACTTC.

This clonotype was found a few times. V gene TRBV6-5 combines with J gene TRBJ2-7; 9 bases align to TRBD2. The length of the CDR3 is 16 residues. V gave up 5 bases and J gave up 2 bases; unmatched junction bases: 10. Germline V gives CDR1 MNHEY, CDR2 SVGAGI. The CDR3 DNA is TGTGCCAGCAGTCCCCCCGGGCTAGCGGGACCCTACGAGCAGTACTTC. This translates into CASSPPGLAGPYEQYF.

About this clonotype: A junction boundary mismatches the germline segment, possibly from a read error. The genes are TRBV5-1 and TRBJ1-2; perhaps TRBD1 as D (6 bases). Germline V CDR1 and CDR2: SGHRS, YFSETQ. The CDR3 spans 13 residues. The CDR3: CASSLDGDTGFTF. Written as DNA, the CDR3 is TGCGCCAGCAGCTTGGATGGGGACACGGGCTTCACCTTC.

About this clonotype itself: The conserved final phenylalanine or tryptophan is absent from the CDR3, which likely points to a read error. V usage is TRBV7-8 and J usage is TRBJ2-5; D remains ambiguous. The CDR3 consists of 11 residues. Germline lookup yields CDR1 SGHVS and CDR2 FQNEAQ. V shed 7 bases and J shed 8 bases, with 11 bases lying between them. The CDR3 sequence is CASTLLGTQYC. Written as DNA, the CDR3 is TGTGCCAGCACCCTATTGGGTACCCAGTACTGC.

This clonotype came up a few times. The V and J genes are TRBV5-4 and TRBJ1-2; D possibly corresponds to TRBD1 (5 bases). Trimming left V 2 bases short and J 0 bases short, with 17 bases between. The germline V gene encodes CDR1 SGHNT and CDR2 YYREEE (reference sequence). This CDR3 has 17 amino acids. The CDR3 nucleotides are TGTGCCAGCAGCTTCGGGGGATGGGAAGAGGCTAACTATGGCTACACCTTC. The encoded protein is CASSFGGWEEANYGYTF.

The chain has TRBV12-3 or TRBV12-4 and TRBJ2-1; D ambiguous. The CDR3 is 12 amino acids. Trimming took 6 bases from V and 10 from J, leaving 13 bases between them. CDR3 region: CASSSPGEEQFF. The CDR3 bases are TGTGCCAGCAGCTCCCCCGGCGAGGAGCAGTTCTTC.

This clonotype has a count of ten or more. The gene calls are TRBV12-3 or TRBV12-4 and TRBJ2-7; 9 bases line up with TRBD1. CDR3 length: 14 amino acids. The junction had 3 bases not matched to a gene; V was cut back by 3 bases and J by 3 bases. The CDR3 nucleotides are TGTGCCAGCAGTTTGGACAGGGGAGACTACGAGCAGTACTTC. This codes for CASSLDRGDYEQYF.

The chain employs TRBV12-3 or TRBV12-4 and TRBJ2-5; TRBD2 matches 7 bases. V lost 3 bases to trimming and J lost 11 bases; unmatched junction nucleotides: 9. This CDR3 is 13 amino acids long. CDR3 loop: CASSFRREREQYF. The CDR3, as DNA: TGTGCCAGCAGTTTCCGGCGGGAGAGGGAGCAGTACTTC.

This clonotype was detected only a few times. CDR3 protein: CASSPPGVGQETQYF. CDR3 nucleotide sequence: TGTGCCAGCAGCCCCCCCGGCGTGGGCCAAGAGACCCAGTACTTC. The chain recombines TRBV13 with TRBJ2-5; D gene ambiguous. V shed 5 bases and J shed 1 base, with 14 bases lying between them. Germline V lookup: CDR1 PRHDT, CDR2 FYEKMQ (reference sequence). The CDR3 has 15 residues.

This chain joins TRBV5-1 and TRBJ1-1; D unresolved. Trimming pared 10 bases from V and 0 bases from J, leaving 16 bases between. The CDR3 is 14 residues long. Per the germline V gene, CDR1 is SGHRS and CDR2 is YFSETQ. The CDR3 loop is CACAGSPMNTEAFF. The CDR3, as DNA: TGCGCCTGTGCGGGATCCCCAATGAACACTGAAGCTTTCTTT. Full variable domain (missing parts from reference TRBV5-1 and TRBJ1-1): KAGVTQTPRYLIKTRGQQVTLSCSPISGHRSVSWYQQTPGQGLQFLFEYFSETQRNKGNFPGRFSGRQFSNSRSEMNVSTLELGDSALYLCACAGSPMNTEAFFGQGTRLTVV.

The chain couples TRBV7-9 to TRBJ1-5, with 7 bases that match TRBD1. CDR3 length: 14 residues. CDR1 is SEHNR and CDR2 is FQNEAQ in the germline V gene (reference sequence). V dropped 5 bases and J dropped 7; count of bases not matched to a gene: 8. The CDR3 nucleotides are TGTGCCAGCAGCGGGGGACAGACCCTCCAGCCCCAGCATTTT. Residues: CASSGGQTLQPQHF.

A few counts support this clonotype. This chain links TRBV25-1 with TRBJ1-4; D perhaps matches TRBD1 (6 bases). The CDR3 is 15 residues long. Trimming took 4 bases from V and 8 from J, leaving 17 bases between them. Per the germline V gene, CDR1 is MGHDK and CDR2 is SYGVNS. In nucleotides, the CDR3 is TGTGCCAGCAGTGGTAGGACAGAGCGTGGGGAAAAACTGTTTTTT. Amino acids: CASSGRTERGEKLFF. The full variable domain, rest sourced from reference TRBV25-1 and TRBJ1-4, is EADIYQTPRYLVIGTGKKITLECSQTMGHDKMYWYQQDPGMELHLIHYSYGVNSTEKGDLSSESTVSRIRTEHFPLTLESARPSHTSQYLCASSGRTERGEKLFFGSGTQLSVL.

This clonotype was recorded at least ten times. The chain recombines TRBV29-1 with TRBJ2-1, with D perhaps matching TRBD1 (6 bases). V lost 7 bases, J lost 0 bases, and 19 bases lay in between. There are 16 residues in the CDR3. Germline CDR1 SQVTM, CDR2 ANQGSEA. In nucleotides, the CDR3 is TGCAGCGCCCCGACAGGACAGTGGAGCTCCTACAATGAGCAGTTCTTC. Amino acid sequence: CSAPTGQWSSYNEQFF.

This clonotype has just a few counts. The genes are TRBV12-3 or TRBV12-4 and TRBJ2-3; D uncertain. V was clipped by 7 bases and J by 1 base, with 12 bases between them. The CDR3 spans 14 residues. This chain's CDR3 is CASILGPGTDTQYF. The DNA for the CDR3 is TGTGCCAGCATCCTAGGTCCAGGCACAGATACGCAGTATTTT.

In its sample, this clonotype was seen a few times. The chain has TRBV12-3 or TRBV12-4 and TRBJ1-2, with 7 bases matching TRBD1. Trimming took 6 bases from V and 2 from J; bases not matched to a gene: 9. This CDR3 region has 15 residues. The CDR3 region is CASRRRDSHNYGYTF. DNA for the CDR3: TGTGCCAGCAGACGACGGGACAGTCACAACTATGGCTACACCTTC.

The chain employs TRBV6-6 and TRBJ2-5; D gene uncertain. The closer fit of TRBJ2-7 to the DNA end suggests the J call may be wrong. The CDR3 consists of 14 residues. The germline V gene encodes CDR1 MNHNY and CDR2 SVGAGI (reference sequence). CDR3 region: CASSPGSGTYEQYF. The CDR3 nucleotides read TGTGCCAGCAGTCCGGGCTCAGGAACCTACGAGCAGTACTTC.

This clonotype was seen at least ten times. This chain joins TRBV4-1 and TRBJ2-1; TRBD1 or TRBD2 may be the D gene (5 bases each). This CDR3 is built from 15 residues. The germline V and J ends were trimmed by 5 bases and 1 base, with 12 bases remaining between them. Germline values: CDR1 MGHRA, CDR2 YSYEKL. The CDR3 spells CASSDGGGSYNEQFF. DNA of the CDR3: TGCGCCAGCAGCGATGGGGGTGGGTCCTACAATGAGCAGTTCTTC.

V usage is TRBV6-6 and J usage is TRBJ2-1; D not certain. CDR1 and CDR2 (germline): MNHNY, SVGAGI (reference sequence). The germline V and J ends were trimmed by 2 bases and 3 bases, with 2 bases remaining between them. The CDR3 is 12 residues long. The CDR3 DNA reads TGTGCCAGCAGTTACATCTACAATGAGCAGTTCTTC. This gives the protein CASSYIYNEQFF.

The genes are TRBV7-9 and TRBJ2-7; no reliable D call. The CDR3 length is 14 residues. V lost 5 bases and J lost 2, with 13 bases in between. The V gene's germline CDR1 is SEHNR and CDR2 FQNEAQ (reference sequence). CDR3 sequence reads: CASSHGQATYEQYF. The CDR3 nucleotides read TGTGCCAGCAGCCACGGGCAGGCCACCTACGAGCAGTACTTC.

This clonotype was seen more than once but under ten times. CDR3 DNA: TGTGCCAGCAGCCGCCTAGCGGGAGGGCCGTCGTACAATGAGCAGTTCTTC. Its protein product is CASSRLAGGPSYNEQFF. The J gene is TRBJ2-1, the V gene TRBV5-6; 12 nucleotides match TRBD2. Germline CDR1 reads SGHDT; CDR2 reads YYEEEE. CDR3 length: 17 residues. The V segment lost 4 bases and the J segment 4 bases; nucleotides outside the gene matches: 9.

This clonotype was seen a few times. The CDR3 DNA is TGTGCCAGCAGCGATAACGGACTAGCATATGAGCAGTTCTTC. It yields the protein CASSDNGLAYEQFF. This chain joins TRBV6-4 and TRBJ2-1; 8 bases are shared with TRBD2. Trimming at V came to 6 bases and at J to 8 bases, leaving 9 bases not matched to a gene. CDR3 length: 14 residues. Germline V gene data show CDR1 as MRHNA and CDR2 as SNTAGT.

This rearrangement joins TRBV7-9 to TRBJ2-1; D uncertain. CDR3 length: 17 residues. Germline-derived CDR1 and CDR2 are SEHNR and FQNEAQ (reference sequence). The germline V and J ends were trimmed by 1 base and 1 base, with 14 bases remaining between them. For the CDR3, the DNA is TGTGCCAGCAGCTTAGTAGACGCCGACCTTTCCTACAATGAGCAGTTCTTC. This translates into CASSLVDADLSYNEQFF.

This chain uses TRBV29-1 with TRBJ2-1; a weak D match, TRBD1 (5 bases). Trimming left V 1 base short and J 8 bases short, with 12 bases between. CDR3 size: 13 residues. Per germline, CDR1 SQVTM and CDR2 ANQGSEA. The CDR3 nucleotides are TGCAGCGTTGAAGCGGGCAGCAGGGATGAGCAGTTCTTC. Its translation: CSVEAGSRDEQFF.

This sequence joins TRBV29-1 and TRBJ1-1; TRBD1 is a possible D gene (6 bases). Germline values: CDR1 SQVTM, CDR2 ANQGSEA. V gave up 7 bases and J gave up 8 bases, with 11 bases separating them. The CDR3 spans 10 residues. The CDR3 DNA reads as TGCAGCGCTTGGACAGTCGAAGCTTTCTTT. Its protein is CSAWTVEAFF.

This clonotype was recorded a few times. The chain uses TRBV29-1 and TRBJ1-2; 7 positions agree with TRBD1. V dropped 5 bases and J dropped 7; count of bases not matched to a gene: 4. This CDR3 has 11 residues. Germline-derived CDR1 and CDR2 are SQVTM and ANQGSEA. CDR3 nucleotides: TGCAGCGTTCGACAGGGCGGTGGCTACACCTTC. Protein product: CSVRQGGGYTF.

The table lists this clonotype with a few counts. V gene TRBV15 combines with J gene TRBJ1-5; D gene unclear. The CDR3 is 14 amino acids. The V end lost 2 bases, the J end lost 8 bases, and 13 bases lay between the germline ends. The germline gives CDR1 LNHNV, CDR2 YYDKDF (reference sequence). CDR3 protein: CATSRLSGGKPQHF. The CDR3 nucleotides are TGTGCCACCAGCAGACTTTCCGGCGGGAAGCCCCAGCATTTT. Based on the CDR3 plus reference TRBV15 and TRBJ1-5, the full variable domain is DAMVIQNPRYQVTQFGKPVTLSCSQTLNHNVMYWYQQKSSQAPKLLFHYYDKDFNNEADTPDNFQSRRPNTSFCFLDIRSPGLGDTAMYLCATSRLSGGKPQHFGDGTRLSIL.

J is TRBJ2-3 and V is TRBV6-5; 8 bases map to TRBD2. CDR3 length: 13 residues. CDR1 is MNHEY, CDR2 SVGAGI, per germline. V shed 5 bases and J 11 bases; nucleotides not matched to a gene: 9. CDR3 protein: CASSIGAGGMQYF. DNA of the CDR3: TGTGCCAGCAGTATTGGGGCGGGAGGTATGCAGTATTTT.

The chain uses TRBV12-3 or TRBV12-4 and TRBJ1-2; D unresolved. The germline V and J ends were trimmed by 8 bases and 4 bases, with 8 bases remaining between them. The CDR3 totals 11 residues. The CDR3 sequence: CASRKTYGYTF. The CDR3 nucleotides read TGTGCCAGCCGGAAGACCTATGGCTACACCTTC.

V and J are TRBV18 and TRBJ2-4; weak D call: TRBD1 (6 bases). The J call is in doubt because the DNA end fits TRBJ2-7 better. Germline V CDR1 and CDR2: KGHSH, LQKENI. The length of the CDR3 is 14 residues. The CDR3, as DNA: TGTGCCAGCTCACCAAACAGGGCTACCTACGAGCAGTACTTC. It is translated as CASSPNRATYEQYF.